Described below is a single TCR beta chain sequence and its context. The table came from immunoSEQ multiplex PCR; TCRdb's copy has only in-frame clones and leaves some out. The sample has 75,000 to 100,000 clones, around nine tenths seen once. This CDR3 is built from 14 residues. The V gene's germline CDR1 is SGHNT and CDR2 YENEEA. The V segment lost 6 bases and the J segment 3 bases; nucleotides outside the gene matches: 5. The source of the sample is a study of blood T cell repertoires in COVID-19. The chain employs TRBV11-3 and TRBJ2-3; 8 bases map to TRBD1. Sequencing input: peripheral blood. This clonotype originated in a man between 60 and 75 years old with acute or convalescent COVID-19. In nucleotides, the CDR3 is TGTGCCAGCAGGGACAGGGCTAGAACAGATACGCAGTATTTT. Protein product: CASRDRARTDTQYF. The full variable domain, in which reference TRBV11-3 and TRBJ2-3 provide the parts outside the CDR3, is EAGVVQSPRYKIIEKKQPVAFWCNPISGHNTLYWYLQNLGQGPELLIRYENEEAVDDSQLPKDRFSAERLKGVDSTLKIQPAELGDSAVYLCASRDRARTDTQYFGPGTRLTVL.